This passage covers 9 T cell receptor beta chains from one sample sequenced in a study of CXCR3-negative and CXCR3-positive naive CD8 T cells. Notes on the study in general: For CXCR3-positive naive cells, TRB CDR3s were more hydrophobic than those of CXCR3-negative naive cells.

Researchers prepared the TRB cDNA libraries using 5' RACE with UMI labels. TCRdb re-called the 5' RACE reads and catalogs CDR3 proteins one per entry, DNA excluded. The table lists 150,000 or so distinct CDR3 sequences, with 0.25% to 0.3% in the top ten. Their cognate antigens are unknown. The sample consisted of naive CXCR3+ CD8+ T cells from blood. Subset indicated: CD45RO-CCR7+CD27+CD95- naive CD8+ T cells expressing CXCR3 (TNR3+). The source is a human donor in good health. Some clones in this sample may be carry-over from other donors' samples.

CDR3 sequence reads: CASALLDSIGVEQYF. The J gene is TRBJ2-7, the V gene TRBV7-8. Germline V gene sequence: CDR1 SGHVS, CDR2 FQNEAQ. There are 15 residues in the CDR3.

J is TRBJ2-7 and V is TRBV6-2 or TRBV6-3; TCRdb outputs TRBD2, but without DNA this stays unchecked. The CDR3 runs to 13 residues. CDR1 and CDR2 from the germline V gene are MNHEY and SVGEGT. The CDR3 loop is CASSYASGLEQYF.

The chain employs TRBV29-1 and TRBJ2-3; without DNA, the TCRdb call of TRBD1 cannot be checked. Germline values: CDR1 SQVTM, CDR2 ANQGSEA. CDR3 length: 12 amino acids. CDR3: CSVLEAQGTQYF.

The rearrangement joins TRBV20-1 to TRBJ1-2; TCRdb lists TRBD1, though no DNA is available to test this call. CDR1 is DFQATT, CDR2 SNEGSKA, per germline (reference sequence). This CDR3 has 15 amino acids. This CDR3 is CSAGGAGEDNYGYTF.

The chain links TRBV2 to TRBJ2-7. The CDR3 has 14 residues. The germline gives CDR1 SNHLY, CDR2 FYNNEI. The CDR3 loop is CASSVEQRSYEQYF.

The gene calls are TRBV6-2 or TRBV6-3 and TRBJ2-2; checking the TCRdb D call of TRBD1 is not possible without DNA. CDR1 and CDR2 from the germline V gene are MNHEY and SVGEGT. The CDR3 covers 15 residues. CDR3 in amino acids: CASNWDTSDTGELFF.

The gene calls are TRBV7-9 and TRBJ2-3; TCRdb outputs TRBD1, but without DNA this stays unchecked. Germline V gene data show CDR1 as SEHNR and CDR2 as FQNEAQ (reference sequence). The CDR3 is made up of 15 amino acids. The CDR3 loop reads CASSPPGVSTDTQYF.

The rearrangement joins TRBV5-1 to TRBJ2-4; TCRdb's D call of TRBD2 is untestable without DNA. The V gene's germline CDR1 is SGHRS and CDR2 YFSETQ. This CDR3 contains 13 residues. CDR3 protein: CASSGWGENIQYF.

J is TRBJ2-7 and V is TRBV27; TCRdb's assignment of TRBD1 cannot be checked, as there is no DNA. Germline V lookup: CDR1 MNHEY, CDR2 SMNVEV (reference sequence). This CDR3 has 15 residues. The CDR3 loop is CASSLRGQAGYEQYF.